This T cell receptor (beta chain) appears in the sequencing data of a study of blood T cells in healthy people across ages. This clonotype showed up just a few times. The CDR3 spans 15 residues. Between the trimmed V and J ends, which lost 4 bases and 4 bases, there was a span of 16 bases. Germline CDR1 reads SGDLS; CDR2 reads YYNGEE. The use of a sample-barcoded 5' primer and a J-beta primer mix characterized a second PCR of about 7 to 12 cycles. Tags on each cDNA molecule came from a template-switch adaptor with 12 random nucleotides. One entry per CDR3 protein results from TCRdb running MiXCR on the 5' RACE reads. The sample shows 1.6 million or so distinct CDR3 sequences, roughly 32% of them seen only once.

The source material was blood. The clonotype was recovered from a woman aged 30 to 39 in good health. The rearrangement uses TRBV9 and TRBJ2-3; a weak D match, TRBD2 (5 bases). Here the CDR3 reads CASSPQNGKSDTQYF. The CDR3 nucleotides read TGTGCCAGCAGCCCCCAGAACGGGAAGTCAGATACGCAGTATTTT.